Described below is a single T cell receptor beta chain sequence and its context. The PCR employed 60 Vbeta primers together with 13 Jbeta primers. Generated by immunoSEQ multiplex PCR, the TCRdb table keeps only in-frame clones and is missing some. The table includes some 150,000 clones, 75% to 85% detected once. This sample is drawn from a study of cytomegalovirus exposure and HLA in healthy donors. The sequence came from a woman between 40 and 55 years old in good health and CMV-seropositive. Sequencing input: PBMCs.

The CDR3 sequence: CASSPKGASTEAFF. DNA for the CDR3: TGTGCCAGCTCACCAAAGGGGGCGAGCACTGAAGCTTTCTTT. The chain combines TRBV18 with TRBJ1-1; 7 bases line up with TRBD1. The V and J ends lost 2 bases and 4 bases, in that order; junction bases with no gene match: 4. Germline V gene sequence: CDR1 KGHSH, CDR2 LQKENI. The CDR3 totals 14 residues.